Listed here are 5 T cell receptor beta chains from one sample, sequenced in a study of blood T cell repertoires in COVID-19. Sequencing was performed with immunoSEQ multiplex PCR; in TCRdb, only in-frame clones are kept and a portion is missing. Among roughly 50,000 clones, just under 80% were seen once, and the ten largest hold 14% to 15%. The sequenced sample consisted of peripheral blood. All receptors come from a human donor with active or convalescent COVID-19. The donor label of this sample is uncertain.

The chain is built from TRBV3-1 (or the pseudogene TRBV3-2) and TRBJ1-2, with D possibly TRBD1 on 6 matching bases. The V end was cut by 2 bases, the J end by 4 bases, with 14 bases between. Germline V gene sequence: CDR1 LGHDT, CDR2 YNNKEL (reference sequence). The CDR3 consists of 15 residues. The CDR3 loop reads CASSQFQGPGYGYTF. In nucleotides, the CDR3 is TGTGCCAGCAGCCAATTTCAGGGGCCCGGCTATGGCTACACCTTC.

The chain employs TRBV5-1 and TRBJ1-2; the match to TRBD1 covers 7 bases. The CDR3 totals 13 residues. The germline V gene encodes CDR1 SGHRS and CDR2 YFSETQ. V lost 7 bases, J lost 8 bases, and 11 bases stayed unmatched. The CDR3 loop is CASYDSQGGGYTF. The CDR3 DNA reads as TGCGCCAGCTATGACTCCCAGGGGGGAGGCTACACCTTC.

This clone was counted once. V is TRBV7-9 and J is TRBJ2-5; 8 bases line up with TRBD2. The trim removed 0 bases at V and 4 bases at J, leaving 7 bases unmatched. CDR1 SEHNR and CDR2 FQNEAQ come from the germline V gene (reference sequence). This CDR3 has 16 amino acids. The CDR3 DNA sequence: TGTGCCAGCAGCTTAGCGAGCGGGGGAAGGGGAGAGACCCAGTACTTC. As protein: CASSLASGGRGETQYF.

This sequence joins TRBV19 and TRBJ1-1, with D uncertain. The V end lost 7 bases, the J end lost 4 bases, and 13 bases lay between the germline ends. The CDR3 runs 13 residues. Germline CDR1 LNHDA, CDR2 SQIVND (reference sequence). Here the CDR3 reads CASTTPEGTEAFF. CDR3 DNA sequence: TGTGCCAGTACGACGCCGGAGGGCACTGAAGCTTTCTTT.

The genes are TRBV11-3 and TRBJ1-1, with TRBD1 matching over 7 bases. J gave up 3 bases and V 3 bases, and 10 bases lay outside the gene matches. The germline V gene encodes CDR1 SGHNT and CDR2 YENEEA. The CDR3 runs to 16 residues. CDR3 residues: CASSFHPTGPYTEAFF. CDR3 in DNA: TGTGCCAGCAGCTTCCACCCGACAGGGCCTTACACTGAAGCTTTCTTT. Full variable domain (rest looked up from reference TRBV11-3 and TRBJ1-1): EAGVVQSPRYKIIEKKQPVAFWCNPISGHNTLYWYLQNLGQGPELLIRYENEEAVDDSQLPKDRFSAERLKGVDSTLKIQPAELGDSAVYLCASSFHPTGPYTEAFFGQGTRLTVV.